The rows below give T cell receptor beta chains drawn from one sample of a study of T cell responses to AZD1222 COVID-19 vaccine. Method: immunoSEQ multiplex PCR; TCRdb's copy keeps in-frame clones and lacks some. This table holds roughly 97,000 clones, approximately 90% found once. The source material was peripheral blood, sampled on day 0 of AZD1222 vaccination. Source of these receptors: an adult in good health. Each CDR3 is given with its conserved first and last residue. D genes are given only for firm matches. Size is omitted from some rows. Given values are once, few, many or a class for expanded clones.

TRBJ1-2	NA	TRBV23-1	13	NA	CASSQLLLAGYTF	TGCGCCAGCAGTCAATTACTGTTGGCTGGCTACACCTTC
TRBJ1-4	NA	TRBV5-1	16	NA	CASSLGSRGGDEKLFF	TGCGCCAGCAGCTTGGGGTCCAGGGGAGGGGATGAAAAACTGTTTTTT
TRBJ1-3	NA	TRBV18	15	few	CASSQGLHSGNTIYF	TGTGCCAGCTCACAGGGACTGCACTCTGGAAACACCATATATTTT
TRBJ2-1	NA	TRBV7-9	12	NA	CASSPEDGRQFF	TGTGCCAGCAGCCCGGAGGATGGCCGGCAGTTCTTC
TRBJ2-5	TRBD1	TRBV25-1	15	once	CASSKDRGLGETQYF	TGTGCCAGCAGTAAAGACAGGGGGCTTGGGGAGACCCAGTACTTC
TRBJ1-2	NA	TRBV5-1	14	NA	CASSLVPGSEGYTF	TGCGCCAGCAGCTTGGTCCCCGGTTCGGAGGGCTACACCTTC
TRBJ2-2	NA	TRBV19	13	NA	CASSMVLTGELFF	TGTGCCAGTAGTATGGTACTCACCGGGGAGCTGTTTTTT
TRBJ2-7	NA	TRBV28	13	NA	CASRPTGEDEQYF	TGTGCCAGCCGACCCACAGGGGAGGACGAGCAGTACTTC
TRBJ2-1	NA	TRBV7-2	13	NA	CASRPISGNEQFF	TGTGCCAGCAGGCCCATATCTGGCAATGAGCAGTTCTTC
TRBJ2-1	NA	TRBV6-2/TRBV6-3	14	NA	CASSYSQGDNEQFF	TGTGCCAGCAGTTACTCACAGGGAGACAATGAGCAGTTCTTC
TRBJ1-1	NA	TRBV3-1/TRBV3-2	14	NA	CASSRQNRNTEAFF	TGTGCCAGCAGCCGGCAAAACAGGAACACTGAAGCTTTCTTT
TRBJ2-5	TRBD2	TRBV6-2/TRBV6-3	16	NA	CASSYLAGVNQETQYF	TGTGCCAGCAGTTACTTAGCGGGGGTAAACCAAGAGACCCAGTACTTC
TRBJ2-7	TRBD2	TRBV7-2	14	NA	CASSSSGTQYEQYF	TGTGCCAGCAGCTCGAGCGGGACGCAGTACGAGCAGTACTTC
TRBJ2-7	NA	TRBV4-1	12	NA	CASSPTGYEQYF	TGCGCCAGCAGCCCGACAGGTTACGAGCAGTACTTC
TRBJ1-4	NA	TRBV5-1	14	NA	CASSLNDGNEKLFF	TGCGCCAGCAGCTTGAATGATGGGAATGAAAAACTGTTTTTT
TRBJ1-6	NA	TRBV12-3/TRBV12-4	12	NA	CASSLELAPLHF	TGTGCCAGCAGTTTAGAACTTGCTCCCCTCCACTTT
TRBJ2-7	TRBD1	TRBV3-1/TRBV3-2	13	NA	CASRLGQAYEQYF	TGTGCCAGCAGACTTGGACAGGCTTACGAGCAGTACTTC
TRBJ1-4	NA	TRBV27	14	once	CASSWGQANEKLFF	TGTGCCAGCAGTTGGGGGCAGGCTAATGAAAAACTGTTTTTT
TRBJ1-6	NA	TRBV6-2/TRBV6-3	15	NA	CASSYSREAISPLHF	TGTGCCAGCAGTTACTCCCGCGAGGCAATTTCACCCCTCCACTTT
TRBJ1-1	TRBD1	TRBV5-4	16	NA	CASSSGTGGFNTEAFF	TGTGCCAGCAGCTCCGGGACAGGGGGCTTTAACACTGAAGCTTTCTTT
TRBJ2-1	TRBD2	TRBV7-2	14	NA	CASSPSGGNNEQFF	TGTGCCAGCAGCCCTAGCGGGGGGAACAATGAGCAGTTCTTC
TRBJ2-1	TRBD2	TRBV30	15	once	CAWSVQSGGPREQFF	TGTGCCTGGAGTGTACAAAGCGGGGGGCCGCGTGAGCAGTTCTTC
TRBJ2-1	NA	TRBV4-1	17	NA	CASSQDLGQLTYNEQFF	TGCGCCAGCAGCCAAGATTTGGGCCAACTCACCTACAATGAGCAGTTCTTC
TRBJ1-2	TRBD1	TRBV5-4	13	NA	CASSWDRDYGYTF	TGTGCCAGCAGCTGGGACAGGGATTATGGCTACACCTTC
TRBJ1-6	NA	TRBV6-5	14	NA	CASRTPGPNSPLHF	TGTGCCAGCAGAACACCGGGCCCGAATTCACCCCTCCACTTT
TRBJ1-3	NA	TRBV6-2/TRBV6-3	13	NA	CASSFLGGNTIYF	TGTGCCAGCAGCTTCCTTGGTGGAAACACCATATATTTT
TRBJ1-4	TRBD1	TRBV19	15	NA	CASSSRTGGDEKLFF	TGTGCCAGTAGTTCCCGGACAGGTGGAGATGAAAAACTGTTTTTT
TRBJ1-5	NA	TRBV19	15	NA	CASSIRRGGNQPQHF	TGTGCCAGTAGTATTCGCCGGGGTGGCAATCAGCCCCAGCATTTT
TRBJ2-7	NA	TRBV10-3	11	NA	CAISDGYKQYF	TGTGCCATCAGTGACGGTTACAAGCAGTACTTC
TRBJ1-1	NA	TRBV3-1/TRBV3-2	16	once	CASSRRGGQGNTEAFF	TGTGCCAGCAGCCGCCGAGGGGGGCAGGGGAACACTGAAGCTTTCTTT
TRBJ1-2	TRBD1	TRBV5-6	16	NA	CASSLRGQPTNYGYTF	TGTGCCAGCAGCTTGAGGGGGCAGCCGACTAACTATGGCTACACCTTC
TRBJ1-3	NA	TRBV15	15	few	CATSMDIHSGNTIYF	TGTGCCACCAGCATGGACATCCACTCTGGAAACACCATATATTTT
TRBJ1-2	NA	TRBV4-3	16	NA	CASSQHGGDVGGGYTF	TGCGCCAGCAGCCAACACGGGGGCGATGTGGGGGGTGGCTACACCTTC
TRBJ2-7	NA	TRBV4-1	16	NA	CASSQDQGLSSYEQYF	TGCGCCAGCAGCCAAGATCAGGGGCTGAGCTCCTACGAGCAGTACTTC
TRBJ2-1	TRBD2	TRBV30	21	NA	CAWSVITSGGLWMSSYNEQFF	TGTGCCTGGAGTGTTATTACTAGCGGGGGACTATGGATGAGCTCCTACAATGAGCAGTTCTTC
TRBJ1-3	NA	TRBV6-2/TRBV6-3	14	NA	CASSSGNSGNTIYF	TGTGCCAGCAGTTCGGGTAACTCTGGAAACACCATATATTTT
TRBJ2-5	TRBD2	TRBV3-1/TRBV3-2	18	NA	CASSQGLAGAGRGETQYF	TGTGCCAGCAGCCAAGGGCTAGCGGGGGCCGGTCGGGGTGAGACCCAGTACTTC
TRBJ1-2	NA	TRBV6-5	13	NA	CASSYSIASDYTF	TGTGCCAGCAGTTACTCGATAGCCAGTGACTACACCTTC